The 14 T cell receptor beta chains below come from one sample, sequenced in a study of breast tumors, draining lymph nodes, adjacent tissues. Axillary draining lymph nodes of breast cancer patients supplied the node samples. MiXCR was run by TCRdb on the multiplex PCR reads, yielding one entry per CDR3 protein. This table holds fewer than 300,000 distinct CDR3 sequences, around 32% found once. The sequenced sample was axillary lymph node tissue. These receptors were obtained from a female donor with breast cancer. Some clones in this sample may be carry-over from other donors' samples.

A note on this clonotype: A read error is possible here, since a much larger clone lies one base away. V is TRBV6-1 and J is TRBJ2-2; D call uncertain. Germline V gene lookup returns CDR1 MNHNS and CDR2 SASEGT. CDR3 size: 15 residues. The V end was cut by 4 bases, the J end by 6 bases, with 15 bases between. CDR3 coding DNA: TGTGCCAGCAGTGTCATATCTAAGGGTGCCGGGGAGCTGTTTTTT. It codes for CASSVISKGAGELFF.

This clonotype was counted at least ten times. This chain connects TRBV6-5 to TRBJ1-6, with 7 nucleotides matching TRBD1. From germline, CDR1 is MNHEY and CDR2 SVGAGI. The CDR3 runs to 16 residues. J lost 0 bases, V lost 7 bases, and 6 bases had no gene match. This chain's CDR3 is CASKKQGSSYNSPLHF. In nucleotides, the CDR3 is TGTGCCAGCAAAAAACAGGGGAGCTCCTATAATTCACCCCTCCACTTT.

In regard to this clonotype: A junction boundary mismatches the germline segment, possibly from a read error. This sequence joins TRBV10-3 and TRBJ1-1; 7 bases fit TRBD1. The CDR3 is 16 amino acids. Germline V gene sequence: CDR1 ENHRY, CDR2 SYGVKD. The CDR3 DNA is TGTGCCATCAGTGAGTCAGGCTTCGAGACAGGGTCTAAGGCTTCCTTT. Its protein is CAISESGFETGSKASF.

The chain has TRBV9 and TRBJ1-5; D possibly corresponds to TRBD1 (5 bases). V dropped 4 bases and J dropped 6 bases, with 11 bases sitting between them. This CDR3 has 13 residues. Germline CDR1 reads SGDLS; CDR2 reads YYNGEE. The CDR3 nucleotides read TGTGCCAGCAGCCCCTTTAGGGGTCAGCCCCAGCATTTT. Amino acid sequence: CASSPFRGQPQHF.

The chain links TRBV25-1 to TRBJ1-6; 10 bases match TRBD1. The germline V gene encodes CDR1 MGHDK and CDR2 SYGVNS. The CDR3 covers 17 residues. V lost 6 bases, J lost 10 bases, and 15 bases stayed unmatched. This CDR3 reads CASRGARWTGGGSPLHF. The CDR3 nucleotides are TGTGCCAGCAGGGGGGCCCGGTGGACAGGGGGAGGATCACCCCTCCACTTT.

The table lists this clonotype with many counts. The CDR3: CASSISGANYNEQFF. The CDR3, as DNA: TGCGCCAGCAGCATTAGCGGGGCTAACTACAATGAGCAGTTCTTC. V and J are TRBV5-1 and TRBJ2-1; 8 bases fit TRBD2. CDR1 is SGHRS and CDR2 is YFSETQ in the germline V gene. V gave up 4 bases and J gave up 3 bases; unmatched junction bases: 6. The CDR3 length is 15 residues.

This clonotype has at least ten counts. V is TRBV5-4 and J is TRBJ2-3; 9 nucleotides line up with TRBD1. The germline gives CDR1 SGHNT, CDR2 YYREEE (reference sequence). J gave up 14 bases and V 4 bases, and 8 bases lay outside the gene matches. This CDR3 has 12 residues. CDR3 protein: CASSLTGGYWYF. For the CDR3, the DNA is TGTGCCAGCAGCCTAACAGGGGGCTATTGGTATTTT.

This clonotype showed up just once. This is likely a read error, given that the CDR3 carries no conserved phenylalanine or tryptophan at its end. The chain couples TRBV4-1 to TRBJ2-3, with D maybe TRBD2 (6 bases). The CDR3 consists of 13 residues. Trimming took off 6 bases at V and 1 base at J, with 8 bases between the two ends. CDR1 and CDR2 from the germline V gene are MGHRA and YSYEKL. The CDR3 spells CASRPSGTDTQYS. The CDR3 nucleotides read TGCGCCAGCAGGCCTAGCGGCACAGATACGCAGTATTCT.

Comments on this clonotype: A junction boundary mismatches the germline segment, possibly from a read error. The chain combines TRBV6-5 with TRBJ2-5; either TRBD1 or TRBD2 may supply D (6 bases each). Germline V gives CDR1 MNHEY, CDR2 SVGAGI. This CDR3 has 14 residues. CDR3 sequence: CASSPDGGQEAQYF. CDR3 sequence (DNA): TGTGCCAGCAGCCCGGACGGGGGCCAAGAGGCCCAGTACTTC.

This clonotype occurred many times. The genes are TRBV14 and TRBJ2-1; the D is unclear. Germline CDR1 SGHDN, CDR2 FVKESK. The CDR3 length is 12 residues. Between the trimmed V and J ends, which lost 4 bases and 5 bases, there was a span of 6 bases. In DNA form, the CDR3 reads TGTGCCAGCAGCCCGGACCACAATGAGCAGTTCTTC. Translating gives CASSPDHNEQFF.

About this clonotype: This sequence may be a read error, since a much larger clone differs from it by one base. The chain has TRBV11-3 and TRBJ2-4; D remains ambiguous. Per germline, CDR1 SGHNT and CDR2 YENEEA. The CDR3 has 13 amino acids. CDR3 loop: CANSLELRNIQYF. The DNA for the CDR3 is TGTGCCAACAGCTTAGAGCTAAGAAACATTCAGTACTTC. The complete variable domain, with remaining parts taken from reference TRBV11-3 and TRBJ2-4, reads EAGVVQSPRYKIIEKKQPVAFWCNPISGHNTLYWYLQNLGQGPELLIRYENEEAVDDSQLPKDRFSAERLKGVDSTLKIQPAELGDSAVYLCANSLELRNIQYFGAGTRLSVL.

This clonotype was detected many times. The chain uses TRBV20-1 and TRBJ2-7; possibly TRBD1 or TRBD2 for D (5 bases each). V lost 0 bases and J lost 3, with 12 bases in between. The CDR3 has 14 residues. Germline V lookup: CDR1 DFQATT, CDR2 SNEGSKA (reference sequence). The CDR3 here is CSARDYGAGYEQYF. The CDR3 DNA reads TGCAGTGCTAGAGATTACGGGGCCGGCTACGAGCAGTACTTC.

This clonotype was picked up many times. The V and J genes are TRBV11-3 and TRBJ2-2; TRBD2 matches at 10 bases. Per germline, CDR1 SGHNT and CDR2 YENEEA. The junction had 5 bases not matched to a gene; V was cut back by 0 bases and J by 7 bases. CDR3 size: 16 residues. CDR3 in DNA: TGTGCCAGCAGCTTAGATGGTAGCGGGAGGCTCGGGGAGCTGTTTTTT. Translating it yields CASSLDGSGRLGELFF.

The chain couples TRBV10-1 to TRBJ2-3, with 9 positions matching TRBD2. Unmatched junction bases numbered 5, after V lost 2 bases and J lost 2 bases. Germline V gene lookup returns CDR1 WNHNN and CDR2 SYGVQD (reference sequence). The CDR3 sequence is 16 residues long. In DNA form, the CDR3 reads TGCGCCAGCAGTGAGACTAGCGGGCTTCTCACAGATACGCAGTATTTT. Translation gives CASSETSGLLTDTQYF.